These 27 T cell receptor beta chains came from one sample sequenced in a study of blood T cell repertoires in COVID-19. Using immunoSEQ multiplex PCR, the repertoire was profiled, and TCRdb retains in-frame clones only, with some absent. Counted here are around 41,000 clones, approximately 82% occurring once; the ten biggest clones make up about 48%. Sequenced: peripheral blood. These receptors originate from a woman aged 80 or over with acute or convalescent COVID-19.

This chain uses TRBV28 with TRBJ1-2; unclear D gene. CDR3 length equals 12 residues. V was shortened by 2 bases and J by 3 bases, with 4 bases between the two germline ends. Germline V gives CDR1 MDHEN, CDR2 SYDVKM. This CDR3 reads CASSLIDYGYTF. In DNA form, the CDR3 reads TGTGCCAGCAGTTTAATCGACTATGGCTACACCTTC.

The CDR3 spells CASSEGSGGNQPQHF. CDR3 DNA sequence: TGTGCCAGCAGTGAAGGGTCGGGGGGCAATCAGCCCCAGCATTTT. J is TRBJ1-5 and V is TRBV6-1; D perhaps matches TRBD1 (5 bases). The CDR3 is 15 amino acids. Germline V gene lookup returns CDR1 MNHNS and CDR2 SASEGT. Trimming took off 1 base at V and 2 bases at J, with 9 bases between the two ends.

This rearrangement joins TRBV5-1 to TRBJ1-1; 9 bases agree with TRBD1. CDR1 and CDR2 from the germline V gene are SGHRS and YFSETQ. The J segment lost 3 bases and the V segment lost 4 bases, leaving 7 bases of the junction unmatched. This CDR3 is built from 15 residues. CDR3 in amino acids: CASSARTGDDTEAFF. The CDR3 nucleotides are TGCGCCAGCAGCGCGCGGACAGGGGATGACACTGAAGCTTTCTTT.

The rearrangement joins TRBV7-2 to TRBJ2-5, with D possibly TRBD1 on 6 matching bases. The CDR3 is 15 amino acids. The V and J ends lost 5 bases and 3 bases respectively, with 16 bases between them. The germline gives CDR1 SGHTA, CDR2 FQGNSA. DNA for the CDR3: TGTGCCAGCAGCCGGGTTGGGGGCCCGGAAGAGACCCAGTACTTC. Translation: CASSRVGGPEETQYF.

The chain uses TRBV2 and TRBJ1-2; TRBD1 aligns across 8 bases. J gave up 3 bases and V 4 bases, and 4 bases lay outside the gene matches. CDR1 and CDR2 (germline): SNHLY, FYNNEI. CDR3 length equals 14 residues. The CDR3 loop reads CASSGEQGDYGYTF. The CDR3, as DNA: TGTGCCAGCAGTGGAGAACAGGGGGACTATGGCTACACCTTC. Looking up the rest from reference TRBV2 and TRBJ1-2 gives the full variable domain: EPEVTQTPSHQVTQMGQEVILRCVPISNHLYFYWYRQILGQKVEFLVSFYNNEISEKSEIFDDQFSVERPDGSNFTLKIRSTKLEDSAMYFCASSGEQGDYGYTFGSGTRLTVV.

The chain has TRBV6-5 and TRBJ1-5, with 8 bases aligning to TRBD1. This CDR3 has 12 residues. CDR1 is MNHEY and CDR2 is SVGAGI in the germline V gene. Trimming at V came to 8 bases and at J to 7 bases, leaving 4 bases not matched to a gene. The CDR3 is CASGNRGQPQHF. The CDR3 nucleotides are TGTGCCAGCGGTAACAGGGGGCAGCCCCAGCATTTT.

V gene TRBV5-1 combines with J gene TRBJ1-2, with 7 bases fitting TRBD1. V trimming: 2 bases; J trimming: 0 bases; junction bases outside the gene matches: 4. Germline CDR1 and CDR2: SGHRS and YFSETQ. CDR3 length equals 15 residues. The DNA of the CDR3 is TGCGCCAGCAGCTTCGGGACAGATACTAACTATGGCTACACCTTC. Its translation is CASSFGTDTNYGYTF.

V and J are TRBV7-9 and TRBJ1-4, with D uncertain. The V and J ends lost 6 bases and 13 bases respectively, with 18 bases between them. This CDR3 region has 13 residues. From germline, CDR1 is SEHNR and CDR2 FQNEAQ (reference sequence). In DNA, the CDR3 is TGTGCCAGCAGTCTAGAGGAGGGTTGGGGACTGTTTTTT. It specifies CASSLEEGWGLFF.

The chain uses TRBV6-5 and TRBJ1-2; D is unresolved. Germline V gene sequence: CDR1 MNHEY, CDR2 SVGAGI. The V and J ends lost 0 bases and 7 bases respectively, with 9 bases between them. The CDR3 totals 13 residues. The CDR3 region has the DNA TGTGCCAGCAGTTACTCGCGAGGGCTTGGCTACACCTTC. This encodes CASSYSRGLGYTF.

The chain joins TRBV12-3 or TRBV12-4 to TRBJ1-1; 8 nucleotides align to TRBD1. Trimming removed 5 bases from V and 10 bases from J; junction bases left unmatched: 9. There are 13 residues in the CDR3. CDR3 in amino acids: CASSTDRGGRAFF. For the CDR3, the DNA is TGTGCCAGCAGTACCGACAGGGGAGGCAGAGCTTTCTTT.

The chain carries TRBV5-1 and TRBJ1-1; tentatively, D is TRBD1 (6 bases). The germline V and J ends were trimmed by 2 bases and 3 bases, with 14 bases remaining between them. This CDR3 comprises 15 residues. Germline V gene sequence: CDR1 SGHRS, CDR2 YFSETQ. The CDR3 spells CASSLSGGSDTEAFF. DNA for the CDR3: TGCGCCAGCAGCTTATCGGGGGGCTCGGACACTGAAGCTTTCTTT.

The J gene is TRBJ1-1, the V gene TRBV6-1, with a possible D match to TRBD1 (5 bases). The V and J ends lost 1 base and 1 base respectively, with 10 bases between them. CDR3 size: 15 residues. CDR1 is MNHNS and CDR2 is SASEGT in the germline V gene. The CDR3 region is CASSEDSGGNTEAFF. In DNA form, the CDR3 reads TGTGCCAGCAGTGAAGACTCGGGGGGGAACACTGAAGCTTTCTTT.

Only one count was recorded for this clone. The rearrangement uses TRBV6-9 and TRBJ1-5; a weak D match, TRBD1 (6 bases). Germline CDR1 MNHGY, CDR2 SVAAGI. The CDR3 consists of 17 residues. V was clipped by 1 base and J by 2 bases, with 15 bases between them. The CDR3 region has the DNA TGTGCCAGCAGTTATTGTCAGGGGCTAGTGGGCAATCAGCCCCAGCATTTT. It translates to CASSYCQGLVGNQPQHF.

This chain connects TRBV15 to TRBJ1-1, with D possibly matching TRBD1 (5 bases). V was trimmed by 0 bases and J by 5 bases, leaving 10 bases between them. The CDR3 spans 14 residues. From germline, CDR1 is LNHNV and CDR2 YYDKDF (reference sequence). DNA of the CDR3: TGTGCCACCAGCAGAGAACGGGGGAGTACTGAAGCTTTCTTT. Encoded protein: CATSRERGSTEAFF. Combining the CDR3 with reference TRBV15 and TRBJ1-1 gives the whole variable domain DAMVIQNPRYQVTQFGKPVTLSCSQTLNHNVMYWYQQKSSQAPKLLFHYYDKDFNNEADTPDNFQSRRPNTSFCFLDIRSPGLGDTAMYLCATSRERGSTEAFFGQGTRLTVV.

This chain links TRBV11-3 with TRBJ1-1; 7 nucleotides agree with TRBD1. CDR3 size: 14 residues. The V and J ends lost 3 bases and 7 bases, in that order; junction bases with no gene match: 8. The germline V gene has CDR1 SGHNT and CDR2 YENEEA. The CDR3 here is CASSLRGRDGEAFF. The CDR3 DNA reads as TGTGCCAGCAGCTTGAGGGGGCGCGACGGTGAAGCTTTCTTT.

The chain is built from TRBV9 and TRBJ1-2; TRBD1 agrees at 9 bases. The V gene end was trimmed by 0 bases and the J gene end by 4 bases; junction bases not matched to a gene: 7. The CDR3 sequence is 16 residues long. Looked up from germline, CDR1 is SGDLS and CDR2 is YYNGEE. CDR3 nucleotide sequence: TGTGCCAGCAGCGTAGAGGGACAGGGAAAGGGCTATGGCTACACCTTC. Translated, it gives CASSVEGQGKGYGYTF.

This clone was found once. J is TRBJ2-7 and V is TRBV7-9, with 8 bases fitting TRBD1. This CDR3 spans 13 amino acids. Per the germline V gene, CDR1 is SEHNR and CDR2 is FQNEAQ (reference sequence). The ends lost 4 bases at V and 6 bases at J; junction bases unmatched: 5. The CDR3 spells CASSSPGGAEQYF. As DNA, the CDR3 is TGTGCCAGCAGCTCCCCAGGGGGCGCCGAGCAGTACTTC.

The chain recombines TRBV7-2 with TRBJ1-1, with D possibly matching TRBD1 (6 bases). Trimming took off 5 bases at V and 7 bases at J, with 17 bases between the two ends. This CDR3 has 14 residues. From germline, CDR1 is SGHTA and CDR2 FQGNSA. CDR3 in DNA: TGTGCCAGCAGCCCGGCGGGCGGGGGGCGTGAAGCTTTCTTT. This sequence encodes CASSPAGGGREAFF.

The CDR3 DNA is TGTGCCAGCAGTTTGAATATGGGAGATTATAATTCACCCCTCCACTTT. Amino acid sequence: CASSLNMGDYNSPLHF. This rearrangement joins TRBV27 to TRBJ1-6; D remains unclear. V lost 3 bases, J lost 4 bases, and 13 bases lay in between. This CDR3 contains 16 residues. Germline-derived CDR1 and CDR2 are MNHEY and SMNVEV (reference sequence).

CDR3 DNA: TGTGCCATCAGTGAGTTGGCAGGGGGACTCGAGCAGTACTTC. Amino acid sequence: CAISELAGGLEQYF. The J gene is TRBJ2-7, the V gene TRBV10-3, with D possibly matching TRBD1 (7 bases). Trimming took 1 base from V and 6 from J, leaving 13 bases between them. CDR1 ENHRY and CDR2 SYGVKD come from the germline V gene. The CDR3 is 14 amino acids.

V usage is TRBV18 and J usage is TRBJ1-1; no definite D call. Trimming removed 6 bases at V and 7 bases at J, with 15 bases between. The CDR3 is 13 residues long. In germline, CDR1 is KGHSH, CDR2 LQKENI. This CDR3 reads CASSLEEINEAFF. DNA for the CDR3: TGTGCCAGCTCGCTCGAGGAAATTAATGAAGCTTTCTTT.

CDR3 nucleotide sequence: TGCGCCAGCAGCGTTGGACAGGGCTATAATTCACCCCTCCACTTT. Protein sequence: CASSVGQGYNSPLHF. The J gene is TRBJ1-6, the V gene TRBV5-1; 8 nucleotides line up with TRBD1. Germline V gene sequence: CDR1 SGHRS, CDR2 YFSETQ. The CDR3 has 15 residues. J lost 3 bases, V lost 4 bases, and 3 bases had no gene match.

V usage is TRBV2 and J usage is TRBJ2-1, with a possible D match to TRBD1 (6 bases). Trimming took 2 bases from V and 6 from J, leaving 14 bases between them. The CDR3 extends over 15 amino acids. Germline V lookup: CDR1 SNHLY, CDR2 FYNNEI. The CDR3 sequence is CASSEIRGSGNEQFF. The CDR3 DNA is TGTGCCAGCAGTGAAATAAGGGGGTCGGGCAATGAGCAGTTCTTC.

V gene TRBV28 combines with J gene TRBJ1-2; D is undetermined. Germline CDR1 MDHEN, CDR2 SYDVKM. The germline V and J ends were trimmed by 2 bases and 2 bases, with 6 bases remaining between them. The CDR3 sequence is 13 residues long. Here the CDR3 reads CASSLTANYGYTF. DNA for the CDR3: TGTGCCAGCAGTTTAACAGCAAACTATGGCTACACCTTC.

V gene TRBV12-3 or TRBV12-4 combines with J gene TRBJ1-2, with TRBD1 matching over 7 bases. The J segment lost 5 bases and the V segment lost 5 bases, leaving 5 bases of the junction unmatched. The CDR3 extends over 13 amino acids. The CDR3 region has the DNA TGTGCCAGCAGTCGGACAGGAGCGTATGGCTACACCTTC. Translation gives CASSRTGAYGYTF.

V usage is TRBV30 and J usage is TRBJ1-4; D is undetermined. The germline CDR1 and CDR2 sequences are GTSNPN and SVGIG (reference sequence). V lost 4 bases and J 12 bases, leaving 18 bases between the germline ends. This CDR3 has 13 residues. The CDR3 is CAWTSLRGGQLFF. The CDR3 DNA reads TGTGCCTGGACGTCCCTACGGGGTGGACAACTGTTTTTT.

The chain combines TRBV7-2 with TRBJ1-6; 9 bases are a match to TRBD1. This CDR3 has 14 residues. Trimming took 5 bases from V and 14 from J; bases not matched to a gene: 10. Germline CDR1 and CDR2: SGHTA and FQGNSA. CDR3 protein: CASSQTGGGVTLHF. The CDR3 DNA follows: TGTGCCAGCAGCCAGACAGGGGGGGGTGTGACCCTCCACTTT.